These 31 T cell receptor beta chains were all obtained from the same sample, sequenced in a study of T cells in Graves' hyperthyroidism and ophthalmopathy (dated by TCRdb to about 2019). Library preparation used multiplex PCR. Instrument used: Illumina HiSeq 2000. Amplification of TCR beta CDR3 regions was carried out from RNA transcripts. For the first round of RT-PCR on the TCR CDR3, the HTBI primer set was used together with the Qiagen OneStep RT-PCR kit. The public reads were reanalyzed by TCRdb: fastp trimming at Q25, MiXCR alignment, in-frame beta chains only. Identical CDR3 proteins give one entry, which carries the most common genes and DNA. Within this sample are 400,000 to 500,000 distinct CDR3 sequences, with 12% to 15% of them counted one time only. The top ten constitute 5% to 6% of the sample. The material sequenced was blood. All receptors come from a woman under 30 with Graves' hyperthyroidism.

At least ten counts were recorded for this clonotype. The chain combines TRBV30 with TRBJ1-1, with 7 positions matching TRBD1. The CDR3 extends over 14 amino acids. Losses at the gene ends were 2 bases for V and 1 base for J; bases not matched to a gene: 4. The germline gives CDR1 GTSNPN, CDR2 SVGIG (reference sequence). In nucleotides, the CDR3 is TGTGCCTGGAGTTCAGGGGGTCGGAACACTGAAGCTTTCTTT. Translating it yields CAWSSGGRNTEAFF.

The chain is built from TRBV20-1 and TRBJ2-7; TRBD2 matches at 7 bases. This CDR3 is built from 14 residues. With 6 bases clipped from V and 3 bases from J, the junction kept 11 bases outside the gene matches. CDR1 and CDR2 (germline): DFQATT, SNEGSKA (reference sequence). The CDR3 loop reads CSAGQAGLFYEQYF. As DNA, the CDR3 is TGCAGTGCGGGCCAAGCGGGACTCTTCTACGAGCAGTACTTC.

The sample holds many counts of this clonotype. The chain is built from TRBV7-9 and TRBJ2-6, with D tentatively TRBD2 (6 bases). Germline V gene lookup returns CDR1 SEHNR and CDR2 FQNEAQ (reference sequence). The CDR3 runs 15 residues. Deletions cut 5 bases from V and 9 bases from J, with 17 bases between. CDR3 region: CASSPSFRGGNVLTF. The CDR3 DNA follows: TGTGCCAGCAGCCCCAGTTTTAGGGGAGGCAACGTCCTGACTTTC.

This clonotype was counted ten times or more. CDR3 sequence (DNA): TGTGCCAGCAGCCGGTCGGACAGGGGGCCCTACGAGCAGTACTTC. Translating it yields CASSRSDRGPYEQYF. The rearrangement uses TRBV11-2 and TRBJ2-7; 11 bases are a match to TRBD1. In germline, CDR1 is SGHAT, CDR2 FQNNGV. Trimming at V came to 5 bases and at J to 2 bases, leaving 5 bases not matched to a gene. This CDR3 comprises 15 residues.

This clonotype was seen many times. The J gene is TRBJ2-5, the V gene TRBV6-1; 9 nucleotides match TRBD2. Germline-derived CDR1 and CDR2 are MNHNS and SASEGT. The CDR3 has 14 residues. V was pared by 1 base and J by 7 bases, with 4 bases of the junction left unmatched. The CDR3: CASSEDSGSWTQYF. CDR3 bases: TGTGCCAGCAGTGAAGATAGCGGGAGCTGGACCCAGTACTTC.

The rearrangement joins TRBV28 to TRBJ1-6; TRBD1 agrees at 10 bases. Unmatched junction bases numbered 8, after V lost 5 bases and J lost 13 bases. Germline-derived CDR1 and CDR2 are MDHEN and SYDVKM. This CDR3 comprises 14 residues. CDR3 in amino acids: CASSGGQGTSPLHF. The DNA for the CDR3 is TGTGCCAGCAGTGGGGGACAGGGGACTTCCCCCCTCCACTTT.

The chain recombines TRBV28 with TRBJ2-7; 8 bases map to TRBD1. The V segment lost 6 bases and the J segment 1 base; nucleotides outside the gene matches: 8. The germline gives CDR1 MDHEN, CDR2 SYDVKM. This CDR3 spans 15 amino acids. CDR3 nucleotides: TGTGCCAGCAGGCAAGGACAGGGTGGGTCCTACGAGCAGTACTTC. Residues: CASRQGQGGSYEQYF. Supplemented by reference TRBV28 and TRBJ2-7, the full variable domain reads DVKVTQSSRYLVKRTGEKVFLECVQDMDHENMFWYRQDPGLGLRLIYFSYDVKMKEKGDIPEGYSVSREKKERFSLILESASTNQTSMYLCASRQGQGGSYEQYFGPGTRLTVT.

In its sample, this clonotype was seen many times. The rearrangement joins TRBV30 to TRBJ1-1, with D perhaps TRBD1 (5 bases). The CDR3 is 14 residues long. V was clipped by 4 bases and J by 6 bases, with 18 bases between them. CDR1 is GTSNPN and CDR2 is SVGIG in the germline V gene (reference sequence). CDR3: CAWKAFLGTPEAFF. CDR3 bases: TGTGCCTGGAAGGCCTTCTTGGGGACCCCTGAAGCTTTCTTT.

This clonotype was counted many times. The CDR3 reads CASSQETLASSTDTQYF. Here the CDR3 DNA reads TGTGCCAGCAGCCAAGAAACCCTGGCATCTAGCACAGATACGCAGTATTTT. The chain carries TRBV3-1 and TRBJ2-3; D ambiguous. CDR3 length: 17 amino acids. The germline V gene has CDR1 LGHDT and CDR2 YNNKEL (reference sequence). V lost 0 bases and J 0 bases, leaving 13 bases between the germline ends.

In this sample, this clonotype turned up many times. The genes are TRBV18 and TRBJ2-7, with 7 bases aligning to TRBD2. This CDR3 has 14 residues. CDR1 is KGHSH, CDR2 LQKENI, per germline. V shed 8 bases, J shed 6 bases, and the junction held 13 bases outside the gene matches. CDR3 protein: CASQGTNGLPEQYF. CDR3 nucleotide sequence: TGTGCCAGCCAAGGGACTAACGGGCTACCCGAGCAGTACTTC.

This clonotype was detected many times. V is TRBV7-2 and J is TRBJ1-2; no reliable D call. CDR1 and CDR2 (germline): SGHTA, FQGNSA. The CDR3 runs 13 residues. V gave up 3 bases and J gave up 2 bases, with 7 bases separating them. DNA for the CDR3: TGTGCCAGCAGCTTGAATTCCAACTATGGCTACACCTTC. Translation gives CASSLNSNYGYTF.

V is TRBV5-1 and J is TRBJ2-4; 9 positions match TRBD1. J was trimmed by 2 bases and V by 1 base; bases with no gene match: 7. Germline lookup yields CDR1 SGHRS and CDR2 YFSETQ. The CDR3 loop spans 17 amino acids. CDR3 in amino acids: CASSLTTTGGSKNIQYF. The CDR3 DNA is TGCGCCAGCAGCTTGACTACCACAGGGGGCTCCAAAAACATTCAGTACTTC.

This clonotype was seen a few times. At one end, the junction sequence differs from germline, possibly due to a read error. This rearrangement joins TRBV9 to TRBJ2-7; unclear D gene. The CDR3 length is 15 residues. Germline values: CDR1 SGDLS, CDR2 YYNGEE. The CDR3 region has the DNA TGTGCCTGCAGCGTAGAAGCCAGCCATCTCTACGAGCAGTACTTC. This gives the protein CACSVEASHLYEQYF.

This clonotype was found many times. The V gene is TRBV12-3 or TRBV12-4, the J gene TRBJ2-1; possibly TRBD1 for D (6 bases). Trimming removed 3 bases at V and 15 bases at J, with 12 bases between. The CDR3 runs 11 residues. The CDR3 sequence: CASSFGRGLFF. CDR3 sequence (DNA): TGTGCCAGCAGTTTCGGCAGGGGCTTGTTCTTC.

CDR3: CASSPEQGAREQYF. In DNA, the CDR3 is TGCGCCAGCAGTCCGGAACAGGGGGCGAGGGAGCAGTACTTC. This chain joins TRBV5-1 and TRBJ2-7; TRBD1 matches at 9 bases. This CDR3 contains 14 residues. Germline V gives CDR1 SGHRS, CDR2 YFSETQ. The ends lost 5 bases at V and 7 bases at J; junction bases unmatched: 10.

The rearrangement links TRBV19 to TRBJ2-7; D ambiguous. The CDR3 sequence is 14 residues long. Germline lookup yields CDR1 LNHDA and CDR2 SQIVND (reference sequence). V lost 7 bases to trimming and J lost 0 bases, with 13 bases between them. The CDR3, as DNA: TGTGCCAGTAAAAGCACAGCGAGCTCCTACGAGCAGTACTTC. The encoded protein is CASKSTASSYEQYF. The variable domain in full, completed from reference TRBV19 and TRBJ2-7, reads DGGITQSPKYLFRKEGQNVTLSCEQNLNHDAMYWYRQDPGQGLRLIYYSQIVNDFQKGDIAEGYSVSREKKESFPLTVTSAQKNPTAFYLCASKSTASSYEQYFGPGTRLTVT.

This clonotype was picked up many times. The V call is TRBV27, the J call TRBJ2-7, with 12 bases aligning to TRBD2. J gave up 2 bases and V 5 bases, and 4 bases lay outside the gene matches. CDR3 size: 15 residues. Germline V gives CDR1 MNHEY, CDR2 SMNVEV (reference sequence). CDR3 region: CASSLRTSGAYEQYF. The DNA for the CDR3 is TGTGCCAGCAGTCTGAGGACTAGCGGGGCCTACGAGCAGTACTTC.

The table lists this clonotype with many counts. The chain links TRBV20-1 to TRBJ2-3, with 13 bases identical to TRBD2. This CDR3 comprises 15 residues. Germline assignment: CDR1 DFQATT and CDR2 SNEGSKA (reference sequence). The trim removed 0 bases at V and 4 bases at J, leaving 1 base unmatched. The CDR3 protein is CSARDGTSGADTQYF. The CDR3 DNA reads TGCAGTGCTAGAGACGGGACTAGCGGGGCAGATACGCAGTATTTT.

Ten or more counts support this clonotype. This chain joins TRBV12-5 and TRBJ1-1; D remains ambiguous. The germline gives CDR1 LGHNT, CDR2 FRNRAP. The length of the CDR3 is 15 residues. Trimming left V 0 bases short and J 1 base short, with 9 bases between. The CDR3 nucleotides read TGTGCTAGTGGTTTGGTAGGAGGTGAGAACACTGAAGCTTTCTTT. Amino acid sequence: CASGLVGGENTEAFF.

This clonotype was observed many times. J is TRBJ2-3 and V is TRBV3-1; 10 bases agree with TRBD2. In germline, CDR1 is LGHDT, CDR2 YNNKEL (reference sequence). This CDR3 spans 20 amino acids. V trimming: 1 base; J trimming: 2 bases; junction bases outside the gene matches: 15. CDR3 bases: TGTGCCAGCAGCCAAGGACGGCTAGCGGGAGTTGGTTGGGACACAGATACGCAGTATTTT. This sequence encodes CASSQGRLAGVGWDTDTQYF.

The rearrangement links TRBV2 to TRBJ2-3; TRBD2 matches 9 bases. V trimming: 10 bases; J trimming: 0 bases; junction bases outside the gene matches: 5. The germline V gene encodes CDR1 SNHLY and CDR2 FYNNEI. The CDR3 consists of 14 residues. The CDR3 DNA is TGTGCCACCCTAGCGGGGACTAGCACAGATACGCAGTATTTT. Its translation is CATLAGTSTDTQYF.

This clonotype was observed at least ten times. This chain joins TRBV6-1 and TRBJ2-5, with 9 bases matching TRBD1. The ends lost 8 bases at V and 4 bases at J; junction bases unmatched: 8. Per germline, CDR1 MNHNS and CDR2 SASEGT. The length of the CDR3 is 14 residues. CDR3 loop: CASGTGGNGETQYF. The DNA of the CDR3 is TGTGCCAGCGGTACAGGGGGCAATGGAGAGACCCAGTACTTC.

This clonotype has a count of ten or more. The V and J genes are TRBV20-1 and TRBJ2-1; 9 bases agree with TRBD2. CDR3 size: 16 residues. Germline CDR1 DFQATT, CDR2 SNEGSKA (reference sequence). After removal of 2 bases from V and 5 bases from J, the junction contained 10 bases not matched to a gene. In DNA, the CDR3 is TGCAGTGCTAGATACCCGGGACTAGCTGCGAACAATGAGCAGTTCTTC. This encodes CSARYPGLAANNEQFF.

This clonotype was counted a few times. A junction end diverges from the germline sequence, so it may reflect a read error. J is TRBJ2-3 and V is TRBV7-9; 11 bases match TRBD2. CDR3 size: 14 residues. Per germline, CDR1 SEHNR and CDR2 FQNEAQ (reference sequence). The CDR3 protein is CVSSRLAGTDTQYF. For the CDR3, the DNA is TGTGTCAGCAGCCGACTAGCGGGAACAGATACGCAGTATTTT.

At least ten counts were recorded for this clonotype. The chain employs TRBV3-1 and TRBJ2-7; TRBD1 is a possible D gene (6 bases). With 3 bases removed from V and 9 bases from J, the gap between germline ends came to 24 bases. Per the germline V gene, CDR1 is LGHDT and CDR2 is YNNKEL (reference sequence). The CDR3 covers 16 residues. The CDR3, as DNA: TGTGCCAGCAGCCAGTGGGACATGGGCACAGTCCCTCGGCAGTACTTC. Encoded protein: CASSQWDMGTVPRQYF.

V and J are TRBV2 and TRBJ2-6; D perhaps matches TRBD2 (7 bases). The CDR3 spans 13 residues. Trimming cost V 8 bases and J 7 bases, with 12 bases left between them. Per germline, CDR1 SNHLY and CDR2 FYNNEI. Written as DNA, the CDR3 is TGTGCCAGCCAAGGGGGGGTCGCCAACGTCCTGACTTTC. The encoded protein is CASQGGVANVLTF.

The CDR3, as DNA: TGTGCCAGCAGCTCGTCGCGGGGGGCCCCTGAAGCTTTCTTT. It is translated as CASSSSRGAPEAFF. The V gene is TRBV5-5, the J gene TRBJ1-1; a possible D gene is TRBD1 (6 bases). CDR3 length: 14 amino acids. Germline CDR1 reads SGHKS; CDR2 reads YYEKEE (reference sequence). V was trimmed by 3 bases and J by 6 bases, leaving 15 bases between them.

This clonotype was recorded many times. V usage is TRBV20-1 and J usage is TRBJ2-1, with TRBD2 matching 7 bases. Per the germline V gene, CDR1 is DFQATT and CDR2 is SNEGSKA (reference sequence). This CDR3 contains 16 residues. The trim removed 5 bases at V and 1 base at J, leaving 11 bases unmatched. CDR3 protein: CSAFVRESVSYNEQFF. The CDR3 DNA follows: TGCAGTGCTTTTGTGCGGGAGTCCGTATCCTACAATGAGCAGTTCTTC.

This clonotype was detected a few times. V usage is TRBV27 and J usage is TRBJ1-2, with D tentatively TRBD1 (5 bases). This CDR3 has 13 residues. Germline-derived CDR1 and CDR2 are MNHEY and SMNVEV (reference sequence). Trimming left V 6 bases short and J 3 bases short, with 11 bases between. The CDR3 sequence is CASSHGAYYGYTF. CDR3 DNA: TGTGCCAGCAGCCACGGGGCTTACTATGGCTACACCTTC.

Only a few counts were recorded for this clonotype. The V call is TRBV5-1, the J call TRBJ2-5; D perhaps matches TRBD1 (5 bases). The length of the CDR3 is 16 residues. Between the trimmed V and J ends, which lost 0 bases and 0 bases, there was a span of 12 bases. The V gene's germline CDR1 is SGHRS and CDR2 YFSETQ. CDR3 nucleotides: TGCGCCAGCAGCTTGGTTCAGGGAACCGACCAAGAGACCCAGTACTTC. Translation gives CASSLVQGTDQETQYF.

To note about this clonotype: This sequence may be a read error, since a much larger clone differs from it by one base. The chain links TRBV5-5 to TRBJ1-1; D not certain. In germline, CDR1 is SGHKS, CDR2 YYEKEE (reference sequence). This CDR3 is built from 14 residues. The CDR3 DNA is TGTGCCATCAGCCCAAGAACAGCGAACACTGAAGCTTTCTTT. It encodes CAISPRTANTEAFF. The full variable domain, its missing parts supplied by reference TRBV5-5 and TRBJ1-1, is DAGVTQSPTHLIKTRGQQVTLRCSPISGHKSVSWYQQVLGQGPQFIFQYYEKEERGRGNFPDRFSARQFPNYSSELNVNALLLGDSALYLCAISPRTANTEAFFGQGTRLTVV.